This TCR beta chain derives from a study of T cells in women clearing cervical HPV infection. About the study: For cases, blood was sampled a median approximately 150 days after lesion detection, interquartile range about 80 to 220 days.

On this clone itself: The CDR3 extends 3 residues past the end of the read, so its final part is completed from the germline J gene.

Sequencing was performed with immunoSEQ multiplex PCR; in TCRdb, only in-frame clones are kept and a portion is missing. This table lists 46,000 or so clones. Germline V gives CDR1 GTSNPN, CDR2 SVGIG (reference sequence). The CDR3 is made up of 13 amino acids. All participants had a single incident cervical HPV16 infection, and prevalent HPV16 infections were excluded. This sequence joins TRBV30 and TRBJ1-4; possible D gene TRBD1, 5 bases. The receptor was isolated from a woman aged 18 to 75 with a cervical HPV16 infection that either progressed to CIN3+ or cleared (not recorded which). Specimen: blood buffy coat. The CDR3 DNA, read in part, is TGTGCCTGGACGGCAGGGTATAATTCACCA. It specifies CAWTAGYNSP. The entire CDR3 protein reads CAWTAGYNSPLFF.